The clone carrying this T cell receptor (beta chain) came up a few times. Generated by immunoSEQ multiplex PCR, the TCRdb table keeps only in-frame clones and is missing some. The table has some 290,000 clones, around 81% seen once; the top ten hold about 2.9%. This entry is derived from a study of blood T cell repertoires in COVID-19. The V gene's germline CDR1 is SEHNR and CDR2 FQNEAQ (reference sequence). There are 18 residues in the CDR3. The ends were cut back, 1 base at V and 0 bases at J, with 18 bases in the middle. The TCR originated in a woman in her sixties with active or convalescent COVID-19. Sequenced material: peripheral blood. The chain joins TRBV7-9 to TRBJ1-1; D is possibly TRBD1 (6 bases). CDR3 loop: CASSLGAGAEIMNTEAFF. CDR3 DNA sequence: TGTGCCAGCAGCTTAGGGGCAGGGGCCGAAATAATGAACACTGAAGCTTTCTTT.